These 20 T cell receptor beta chains came from one sample sequenced in a study of early T cells in non-severe SARS-CoV-2 infection. TCRdb itself ran the 5' RACE reads through MiXCR, one entry per CDR3 protein. The table records 97,000 or so distinct CDR3 sequences, 13% of them present only once. The sequenced material came from whole blood. The receptors were sampled from an adult who was a healthcare worker with PCR-confirmed SARS-CoV-2 infection or an uninfected control (not recorded which).

This clonotype was recorded many times. This rearrangement joins TRBV27 to TRBJ1-4; 7 nucleotides agree with TRBD1. The CDR3 is 15 amino acids. V lost 5 bases to trimming and J lost 8 bases; unmatched junction nucleotides: 11. CDR1 is MNHEY and CDR2 is SMNVEV in the germline V gene (reference sequence). The CDR3 protein is CASSMLTGRWEKLFF. In DNA form, the CDR3 reads TGTGCCAGCAGTATGTTGACAGGGAGGTGGGAAAAACTGTTTTTT.

This chain joins TRBV5-1 and TRBJ2-1; D assignment may be TRBD1 or TRBD2 (6 bases each). V gave up 6 bases and J gave up 7 bases, with 14 bases separating them. CDR1 is SGHRS and CDR2 is YFSETQ in the germline V gene. This CDR3 is 13 amino acids long. The CDR3 region has the DNA TGCGCCAGCAAATACCAGGGGAGGAATGAGCAGTTCTTC. Protein product: CASKYQGRNEQFF.

This clonotype came up many times. The chain has TRBV28 and TRBJ2-1, with 7 bases matching TRBD2. The V segment lost 8 bases and the J segment 12 bases; nucleotides outside the gene matches: 13. The length of the CDR3 is 13 residues. CDR1 and CDR2 from the germline V gene are MDHEN and SYDVKM. Written as DNA, the CDR3 is TGTGCCAGCGGAGTTTCCTTAGCGGGTCGGCAGTTCTTC. Its protein is CASGVSLAGRQFF.

This clonotype was found a few times. The chain recombines TRBV7-3 with TRBJ2-7; 11 nucleotides agree with TRBD2. Trimming cost V 4 bases and J 5 bases; bases outside gene matches: 1. This CDR3 has 13 residues. Per the germline V gene, CDR1 is SGHTA and CDR2 is FQGTGA. CDR3 sequence (DNA): TGTGCCAGCAGCTCGGGACTAGCGGACGAGCAGTACTTC. Its protein is CASSSGLADEQYF.

This clonotype was observed a few times. V gene TRBV7-9 combines with J gene TRBJ1-1; D possibly corresponds to TRBD1 (6 bases). The length of the CDR3 is 18 residues. CDR1 and CDR2 (germline): SEHNR, FQNEAQ (reference sequence). Trimming removed 0 bases at V and 4 bases at J, with 21 bases between. Here the CDR3 DNA reads TGTGCCAGCAGCTTAGCCCGAGGGACATCTCTTCTGAGCACTGAAGCTTTCTTT. It yields the protein CASSLARGTSLLSTEAFF.

The chain links TRBV28 to TRBJ2-3; maybe TRBD2 (6 bases). CDR1 and CDR2 (germline): MDHEN, SYDVKM. CDR3 length equals 15 residues. The V end lost 3 bases, the J end lost 2 bases, and 12 bases lay between the germline ends. CDR3 protein: CASSLGDFLTDTQYF. CDR3 bases: TGTGCCAGCAGTTTGGGGGACTTTCTCACAGATACGCAGTATTTT.

This clonotype was seen a few times. The chain has TRBV12-3 or TRBV12-4 and TRBJ2-1, with D uncertain. Trimming took 4 bases from V and 7 from J, leaving 17 bases between them. The length of the CDR3 is 15 residues. In DNA form, the CDR3 reads TGTGCCAGCAGTTGGGGTAGCTCCGCTGAAAATGAGCAGTTCTTC. It translates to CASSWGSSAENEQFF.

Only a few counts were recorded for this clonotype. The rearrangement joins TRBV7-9 to TRBJ1-6, with 7 nucleotides matching TRBD1. J gave up 7 bases and V 10 bases, and 7 bases lay outside the gene matches. The CDR3 loop spans 13 amino acids. CDR1 SEHNR and CDR2 FQNEAQ come from the germline V gene (reference sequence). CDR3 region: CATRGLGNSPLHF. CDR3 DNA: TGTGCCACGAGGGGGCTCGGGAATTCACCCCTCCACTTT.

This clonotype was seen ten or more times. The chain is built from TRBV10-3 and TRBJ1-3, with D hard to call. This CDR3 region has 14 residues. From germline, CDR1 is ENHRY and CDR2 SYGVKD. Deletions cut 2 bases from V and 1 base from J, with 6 bases between. The CDR3 nucleotides read TGTGCCATCAGTGAGCGGGGTTCTGGAAACACCATATATTTT. Its translation is CAISERGSGNTIYF.

V is TRBV29-1 and J is TRBJ2-1; D unresolved. Looked up from germline, CDR1 is SQVTM and CDR2 is ANQGSEA. CDR3 length equals 13 residues. V gave up 4 bases and J gave up 7 bases, with 14 bases separating them. CDR3: CSVGTPSLNEQFF. The CDR3 nucleotides read TGCAGCGTTGGGACCCCGTCATTGAATGAGCAGTTCTTC.

This clonotype was detected only a few times. The chain combines TRBV5-1 with TRBJ2-7; TRBD2 is a possible D gene (6 bases). The germline CDR1 and CDR2 sequences are SGHRS and YFSETQ. The CDR3 is 14 amino acids. The germline V and J ends were trimmed by 3 bases and 4 bases, with 14 bases remaining between them. The CDR3 bases are TGCGCCAGCAGCTCGGGGACTTCCCAATACGAGCAGTACTTC. Protein sequence: CASSSGTSQYEQYF.

The table lists this clonotype with a few counts. The J gene is TRBJ2-3, the V gene TRBV7-9; D unclear. Germline CDR1 SEHNR, CDR2 FQNEAQ (reference sequence). V lost 5 bases to trimming and J lost 1 base, with 16 bases between them. The CDR3 runs to 16 residues. CDR3 coding DNA: TGTGCCAGCAGCAAAGGATCCGTGGTTGGCACAGATACGCAGTATTTT. It codes for CASSKGSVVGTDTQYF.

The table lists this clonotype with many counts. DNA for the CDR3: TGTGCCAGCAGCTTAATTGAGGGTGGCGAGCAGTACTTC. Translating it yields CASSLIEGGEQYF. This chain connects TRBV7-9 to TRBJ2-7; weak D call: TRBD2 (5 bases). Trimming took off 2 bases at V and 6 bases at J, with 11 bases between the two ends. CDR1 SEHNR and CDR2 FQNEAQ come from the germline V gene (reference sequence). The CDR3 length is 13 residues.

The genes are TRBV14 and TRBJ2-1, with 8 nucleotides matching TRBD2. Germline loops: CDR1 SGHDN, CDR2 FVKESK. V was pared by 1 base and J by 2 bases, with 4 bases of the junction left unmatched. The CDR3 runs to 16 residues. Written as DNA, the CDR3 is TGTGCCAGCAGCCAAGTGAGCGGGGGCCCCTACAATGAGCAGTTCTTC. Its protein product is CASSQVSGGPYNEQFF.

The sample holds a few counts of this clonotype. The chain combines TRBV20-1 with TRBJ2-3; 7 bases are a match to TRBD2. Germline V gives CDR1 DFQATT, CDR2 SNEGSKA (reference sequence). The junction had 10 bases not matched to a gene; V was cut back by 6 bases and J by 4 bases. CDR3 length equals 14 residues. The CDR3 DNA sequence: TGCAGTGCCTCGCATTGGGCGGGAGCAGATACGCAGTATTTT. The encoded protein is CSASHWAGADTQYF.

This clonotype was seen at least ten times. The chain links TRBV6-6 to TRBJ2-1; TRBD2 aligns across 8 bases. V lost 4 bases and J lost 5; bases outside the gene matches: 7. The CDR3 contains 15 residues. The germline V gene has CDR1 MNHNY and CDR2 SVGAGI (reference sequence). CDR3 DNA sequence: TGTGCCAGCAGTTTCGTGGGACTAGGGCACAATGAGCAGTTCTTC. Translated, it gives CASSFVGLGHNEQFF.

This clonotype was detected ten times or more. The V and J genes are TRBV4-1 and TRBJ2-3; D tentatively fits TRBD1 or TRBD2 (5 bases each). Germline V lookup: CDR1 MGHRA, CDR2 YSYEKL. This CDR3 region has 19 residues. V lost 0 bases, J lost 3 bases, and 22 bases lay in between. This CDR3 is CASSQDLVGQGRGTDTQYF. The CDR3 bases are TGCGCCAGCAGCCAAGATCTGGTGGGGCAGGGACGAGGAACAGATACGCAGTATTTT.

The chain couples TRBV28 to TRBJ2-5; the match to TRBD1 covers 7 bases. Germline values: CDR1 MDHEN, CDR2 SYDVKM. The CDR3 has 14 residues. V shed 3 bases and J 4 bases; nucleotides not matched to a gene: 5. The CDR3 sequence: CASSLWTGRETQYF. The DNA for the CDR3 is TGTGCCAGCAGTTTGTGGACAGGAAGAGAGACCCAGTACTTC.

This clonotype was counted at least ten times. The V gene is TRBV18, the J gene TRBJ1-4; D is unclear. Trimming left V 2 bases short and J 7 bases short, with 2 bases between. The CDR3 runs to 11 residues. CDR1 and CDR2 (germline): KGHSH, LQKENI. CDR3 protein: CASSPGEKLFF. The CDR3 nucleotides are TGTGCCAGCTCACCAGGTGAAAAACTGTTTTTT.

In regard to this clonotype: One end of the junction varies from germline; a read error may be responsible. This chain uses TRBV11-2 with TRBJ1-1, with 7 bases aligning to TRBD1. The germline CDR1 and CDR2 sequences are SGHAT and FQNNGV. CDR3 length: 15 residues. Here the CDR3 reads CANSLEPGQLTEAFF. Here the CDR3 DNA reads TGTGCCAACAGCTTAGAACCGGGACAGTTGACTGAAGCTTTCTTT.